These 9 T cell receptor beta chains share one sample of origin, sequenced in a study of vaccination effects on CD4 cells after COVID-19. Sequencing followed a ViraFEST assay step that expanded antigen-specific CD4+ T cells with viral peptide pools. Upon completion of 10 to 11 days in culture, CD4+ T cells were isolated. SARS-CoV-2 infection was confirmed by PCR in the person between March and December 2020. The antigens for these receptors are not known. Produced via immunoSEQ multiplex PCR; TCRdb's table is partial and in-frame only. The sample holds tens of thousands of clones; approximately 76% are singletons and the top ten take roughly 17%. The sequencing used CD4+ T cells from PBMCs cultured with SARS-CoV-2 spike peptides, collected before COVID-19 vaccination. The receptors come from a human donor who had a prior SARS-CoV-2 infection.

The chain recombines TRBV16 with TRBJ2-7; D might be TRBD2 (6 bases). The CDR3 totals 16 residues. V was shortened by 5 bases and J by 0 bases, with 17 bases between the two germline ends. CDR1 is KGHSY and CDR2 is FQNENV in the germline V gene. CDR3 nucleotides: TGTGCCAGCAGCGGGGAGGACAATAGGAGCTCCTACGAGCAGTACTTC. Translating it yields CASSGEDNRSSYEQYF.

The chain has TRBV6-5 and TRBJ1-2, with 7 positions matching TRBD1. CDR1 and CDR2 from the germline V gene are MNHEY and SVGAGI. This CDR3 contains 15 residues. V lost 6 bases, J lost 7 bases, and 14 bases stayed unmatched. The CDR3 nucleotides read TGTGCCAGCAGCCGTATCGACAGGGCTGGTGGTGGCTACACCTTC. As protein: CASSRIDRAGGGYTF.

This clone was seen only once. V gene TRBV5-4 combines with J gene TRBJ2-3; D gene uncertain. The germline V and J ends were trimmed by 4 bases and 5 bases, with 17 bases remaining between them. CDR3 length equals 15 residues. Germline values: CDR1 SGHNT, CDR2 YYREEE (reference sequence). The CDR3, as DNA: TGTGCCAGCAGCCTCTACTCGGGCGCAGGAGATACGCAGTATTTT. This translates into CASSLYSGAGDTQYF.

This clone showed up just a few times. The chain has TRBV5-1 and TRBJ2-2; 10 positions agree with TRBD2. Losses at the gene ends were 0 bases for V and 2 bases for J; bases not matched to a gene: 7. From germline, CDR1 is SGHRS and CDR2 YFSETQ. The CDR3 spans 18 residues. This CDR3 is CASSLEWASGGNTGELFF. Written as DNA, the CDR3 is TGCGCCAGCAGCTTGGAGTGGGCTAGCGGGGGCAACACCGGGGAGCTGTTTTTT.

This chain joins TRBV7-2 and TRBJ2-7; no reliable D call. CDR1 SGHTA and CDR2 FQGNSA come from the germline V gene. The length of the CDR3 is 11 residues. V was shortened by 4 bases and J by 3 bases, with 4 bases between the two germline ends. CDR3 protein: CASSSYYEQYF. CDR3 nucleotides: TGTGCCAGCAGCTCTTACTACGAGCAGTACTTC.

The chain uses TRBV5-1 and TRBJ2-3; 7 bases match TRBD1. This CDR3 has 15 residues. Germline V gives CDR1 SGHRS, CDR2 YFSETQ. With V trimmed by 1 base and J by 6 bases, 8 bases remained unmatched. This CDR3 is CASSLTGDPGDTQYF. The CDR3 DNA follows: TGCGCCAGCAGCTTGACAGGGGATCCAGGCGATACGCAGTATTTT.

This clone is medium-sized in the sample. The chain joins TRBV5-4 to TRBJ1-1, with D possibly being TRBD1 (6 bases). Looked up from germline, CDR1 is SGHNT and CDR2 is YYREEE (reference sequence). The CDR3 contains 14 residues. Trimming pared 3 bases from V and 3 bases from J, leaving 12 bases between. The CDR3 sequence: CASSSEGGYTEAFF. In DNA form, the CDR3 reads TGTGCCAGCAGCTCTGAAGGGGGGTACACTGAAGCTTTCTTT.

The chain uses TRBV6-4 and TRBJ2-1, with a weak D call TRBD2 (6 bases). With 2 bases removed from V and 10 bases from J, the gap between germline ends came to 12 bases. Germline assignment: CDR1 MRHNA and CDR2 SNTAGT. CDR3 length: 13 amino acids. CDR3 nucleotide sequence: TGTGCCAGCAGTGACCAGGCGGGACTGGAGCAGTTCTTC. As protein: CASSDQAGLEQFF.

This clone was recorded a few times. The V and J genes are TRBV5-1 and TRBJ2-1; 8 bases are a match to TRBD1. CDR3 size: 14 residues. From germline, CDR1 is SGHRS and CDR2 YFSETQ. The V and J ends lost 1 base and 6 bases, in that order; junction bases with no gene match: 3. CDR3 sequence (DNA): TGCGCCAGCAGCTTGCAGGGGGCGAGCAATGAGCAGTTCTTC. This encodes CASSLQGASNEQFF. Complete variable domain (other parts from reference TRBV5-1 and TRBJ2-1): KAGVTQTPRYLIKTRGQQVTLSCSPISGHRSVSWYQQTPGQGLQFLFEYFSETQRNKGNFPGRFSGRQFSNSRSEMNVSTLELGDSALYLCASSLQGASNEQFFGPGTRLTVL.